This record concerns one T cell receptor beta chain sequence. Its antigen is not yet known. No clone much larger than this one lies a single base away; base qualities are absent. These data originate in a study of T cells in tuberculosis (dated by TCRdb to the late 2010s). General notes on the study: In the study, CD1B tetramers and high-throughput TCR immunosequencing were combined to characterize T cells specific for the mycobacterial lipid antigen glucose monomycolate (GMM). With over 8 people per group, a South African clinical cohort compared IGRA-negative adolescents, IGRA-positive adolescents with latent tuberculosis, and adults with active tuberculosis. Study-wide findings and limitations: Using GEM motif frequencies, a classifier achieved under 75% accuracy, whereas a classifier built on the diverse GMM-specific repertoire got to less than 90% accuracy (AUROC roughly 0.88). The smaller NN-distances in active tuberculosis patients were driven in part by shorter CDR3-alpha lengths, while the difference seen for TCR-beta was not statistically significant. Clinical samples were selected based on the availability of cryopreserved specimens, with adults included as active tuberculosis cases and adolescents included as controls. Active tuberculosis TCR-alpha repertoires showed smaller mean NN-distances to GMM-specific TCRs than IGRA-negative controls, suggesting clonal expansion of these TCRs.

TCR libraries were generated with the immunoSEQ multiplex PCR assay, using TCR-beta and/or TCR-alpha/delta assays for each sample. The amplified TCR libraries were sequenced using the Illumina high-throughput platform. The source study handled its data this way. Clustering and dimensionality reduction relied on pairwise TCRdist distances among GMM-specific receptors from T cells that were either sorted ex vivo or expanded in vitro. Each clinical repertoire received a mean NN-distance score, defined as the average TCRdist to the nearest 10% of tetramer-positive reference sequences. To compute GEM TCR motif frequency, the fraction of unique TCRs matching known GEM sequences by V/J usage and CDR3 length was calculated. Linear discriminant analysis with leave-one-out cross-validation, implemented in scikit-learn, was used to classify active tuberculosis. TCRdb stores this immuneACCESS table with in-frame sequences only. Part of the clones is absent; in the studies checked, under half of the shortfall reflects unresolved V genes, and no reason is known for the rest. D and trimming come from the DNA, and the V and J calls and clone size come from that table. Across this sample there are about 35,000 clones, with approximately 93% seen only once. Roughly 6.4% of the sample is taken by the ten largest.

At study entry, a tuberculin skin test and the QuantiFERON-TB GOLD In-Tube IGRA were used to screen adolescents for latent tuberculosis infection. Unsorted cryopreserved PBMC were immunosequenced, covering on average approximately 100,000 T cells per clinical donor. Eleven high schools in the Worcester region of the Western Cape, South Africa, served as enrollment sites for adolescents aged 12 to 18 years. About ten M. tuberculosis-infected adolescents and about 10 uninfected adolescents, matched for age and sex, were selected. PBMC from adolescents were isolated by density centrifugation from freshly drawn heparinized blood and were then cryopreserved. The CDR1 and CDR2 encoded by the germline V gene are SGHVS and FQNEAQ. A distance of 13 bases separates the germline ends of V and J, which lose 2 bases and 2 bases respectively. Inclusive of the bounding cysteine and phenylalanine, the CDR3 is 16 residues long. CDR3 DNA only is kept here, 48 bases in frame from base 1.

This TCR derives from a donor aged 10-29 years with latent tuberculosis or without tuberculosis infection. Specimen: PBMCs. In this chain, TRBV7-8 is recombined with TRBJ1-5; TRBD1 is a weak D gene call, 6 bases matching. The CDR3 protein: CASSLYVPGGNQPQHF. The nucleotides are TGTGCCAGCAGCTTATATGTCCCAGGGGGCAATCAGCCCCAGCATTTT.